The 7 T cell receptor beta chains in this list originate from one sample, sequenced in a study of T cell repertoires in cytomegalovirus infection. TCRdb re-analysed the reads in MiXCR, keeping a single row per CDR3 protein. The repertoire consists of about 110,000 distinct CDR3 sequences, with 35% to 50% occurring once and the leading ten covering approximately 74%. Their recognized antigens are unknown. The sequencing used CD8+ T cells from cultured PBMCs, collected from culture after CMV antigen stimulation. These TCRs come from a human donor in good health (CMV status not recorded). Some clones in this sample may be carry-over from other donors' samples.

This chain links TRBV28 with TRBJ2-2; tentatively, D is TRBD1 (6 bases). This CDR3 spans 14 amino acids. V shed 3 bases and J shed 3 bases, with 8 bases lying between them. The germline V gene has CDR1 MDHEN and CDR2 SYDVKM. The CDR3, as DNA: TGTGCCAGCAGTTTGCAGGGGTACACCGGGGAGCTGTTTTTT. Amino acid sequence: CASSLQGYTGELFF.

This clonotype was counted only a few times. The chain is built from TRBV7-2 and TRBJ2-5; TRBD2 aligns across 11 bases. Looked up from germline, CDR1 is SGHTA and CDR2 is FQGNSA. V lost 5 bases to trimming and J lost 5 bases; unmatched junction nucleotides: 10. The CDR3 is made up of 16 amino acids. The CDR3 sequence is CASSPRASGGRETQYF. The CDR3 DNA sequence: TGTGCCAGCAGCCCTAGAGCTAGCGGGGGGCGGGAGACCCAGTACTTC.

This clonotype was detected only a few times. The chain joins TRBV7-8 to TRBJ1-1; D call uncertain. The length of the CDR3 is 14 residues. V was cut by 4 bases and J by 6 bases, with 15 bases left in between. In germline, CDR1 is SGHVS, CDR2 FQNEAQ. The CDR3 nucleotides are TGTGCCAGCAGCTCAGCGGTATTCGGACCTGAAGCTTTCTTT. Amino acids: CASSSAVFGPEAFF.

The V gene is TRBV7-2, the J gene TRBJ2-1, with 10 bases fitting TRBD2. The CDR3 spans 18 residues. The V segment lost 7 bases and the J segment 0 bases; nucleotides outside the gene matches: 12. In germline, CDR1 is SGHTA, CDR2 FQGNSA. CDR3 loop: CASTRLAGAPSSYNEQFF. The CDR3 region has the DNA TGTGCCAGCACCCGCCTAGCGGGGGCGCCTAGCTCCTACAATGAGCAGTTCTTC.

The chain uses TRBV12-3 or TRBV12-4 and TRBJ2-1, with unresolved D. With 8 bases removed from V and 3 bases from J, the gap between germline ends came to 8 bases. This CDR3 contains 12 residues. The CDR3 region is CASGHYYNEQFF. CDR3 nucleotides: TGTGCCAGCGGTCACTACTACAATGAGCAGTTCTTC.

This clonotype appeared a few times. The chain recombines TRBV20-1 with TRBJ2-3, with D perhaps matching TRBD2 (6 bases). Per the germline V gene, CDR1 is DFQATT and CDR2 is SNEGSKA (reference sequence). The CDR3 contains 15 residues. The CDR3 coding sequence is TGCAGCGGGGGAAAGGGCGAACCGAGCACAGATACGCAGTATTTT. It yields the protein CSGGKGEPSTDTQYF.

This clonotype has just a few counts. The rearrangement links TRBV6-5 to TRBJ1-4, with D perhaps matching TRBD1 (6 bases). Germline V gene lookup returns CDR1 MNHEY and CDR2 SVGAGI. Trimming removed 0 bases from V and 5 bases from J, with 10 bases in between. This CDR3 spans 15 amino acids. This CDR3 is CASSYSGGGNEKLFF. The CDR3, as DNA: TGTGCCAGCAGTTACTCGGGAGGGGGGAATGAAAAACTGTTTTTT.